This T cell receptor (beta chain) was sequenced in a study of OX40 agonist ivuxolimab in advanced cancers. Study-level information: Ivuxolimab, which is an agonistic anti-OX40 (CD134) antibody, was administered to the patients.

Germline-derived CDR1 and CDR2 are LNHDA and SQIVND (reference sequence). V dropped 5 bases and J dropped 6 bases, with 15 bases sitting between them. The CDR3 loop spans 14 amino acids. Libraries were prepared by immunoSEQ multiplex PCR; TCRdb keeps only in-frame clonotypes and omits some of them. The table shows over 50,000 clones, with roughly four fifths occurring only once. The source is an adult with an advanced solid tumor such as melanoma, head and neck, liver or kidney cancer. The specimen comprised CD4+ or CD8+ T cells sorted from blood, sampled in a trial of the OX40 agonist ivuxolimab. The chain joins TRBV19 to TRBJ2-3, with D perhaps matching TRBD2 (6 bases). The CDR3 reads CASSQPARGDTQYF. Written as DNA, the CDR3 is TGTGCCAGTAGTCAACCTGCGCGGGGCGATACGCAGTATTTT.